The clone carrying this TCR beta chain was picked up a small number of times. Antigen: not known. V was pared by 5 bases and J by 6 bases, with 11 bases of the junction left unmatched. The CDR3 is 16 residues long. Germline loops: CDR1 MGHRA, CDR2 YSYEKL. This entry is derived from a study of blood T cells in healthy people across ages. Overall study findings and caveats: The fall in TCR beta diversity per million T cells was roughly linear with age.

Donors ranged from roughly 6 to 95 years old and were healthy Caucasians in Russia. Each donor had 8 to 10 milliliters of peripheral blood drawn. A second PCR of 7 to 11 cycles used a sample-barcoded 5' primer and a J-beta primer mix. Each CDR3 protein is one row after TCRdb ran MiXCR on the 5' RACE reads. The sample gives fewer than 750,000 distinct CDR3 sequences, 40% to 65% of which show up once; 13% is in the top ten. The sample consisted of blood. This TCR was sampled from a woman over 75 in good health. The gene calls are TRBV4-1 and TRBJ2-1; 9 positions agree with TRBD2. The CDR3 region is CASSYNGLAKGNEQFF. For the CDR3, the DNA is TGCGCCAGCAGCTACAATGGACTAGCGAAAGGCAATGAGCAGTTCTTC.